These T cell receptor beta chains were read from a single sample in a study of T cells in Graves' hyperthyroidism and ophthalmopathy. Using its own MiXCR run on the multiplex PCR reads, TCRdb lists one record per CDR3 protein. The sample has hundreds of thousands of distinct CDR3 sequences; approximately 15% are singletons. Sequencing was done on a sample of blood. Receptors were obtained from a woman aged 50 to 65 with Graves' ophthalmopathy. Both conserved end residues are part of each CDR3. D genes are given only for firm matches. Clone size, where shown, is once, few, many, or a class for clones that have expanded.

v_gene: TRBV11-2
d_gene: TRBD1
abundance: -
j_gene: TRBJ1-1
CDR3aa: CASSLAGQGSLVAFF
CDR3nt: TGTGCCAGCAGCTTAGCTGGACAGGGAAGTTTAGTAGCTTTCTTT

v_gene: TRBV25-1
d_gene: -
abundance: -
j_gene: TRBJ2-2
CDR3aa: CASSEFGSVGRYTGELFF
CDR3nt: TGTGCCAGCAGTGAATTCGGTAGCGTAGGCCGCTACACCGGGGAGCTGTTTTTT

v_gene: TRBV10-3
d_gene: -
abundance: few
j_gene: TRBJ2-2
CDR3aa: CAISESVGSNTGELFF
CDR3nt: TGTGCCATCAGTGAGTCTGTTGGGTCTAACACCGGGGAGCTGTTTTTT

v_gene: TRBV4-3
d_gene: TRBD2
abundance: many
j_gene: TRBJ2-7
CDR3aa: CASSQDRLAGVFYEQYF
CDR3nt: TGCGCCAGCAGCCAAGATCGTCTAGCGGGAGTATTCTACGAGCAGTACTTC

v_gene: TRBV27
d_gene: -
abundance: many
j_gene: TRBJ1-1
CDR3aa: CASSFGGGLTEAFF
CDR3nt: TGTGCCAGCAGTTTCGGGGGAGGGCTTACTGAAGCTTTCTTT

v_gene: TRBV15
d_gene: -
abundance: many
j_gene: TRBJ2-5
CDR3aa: CATSRDQTDQETQYF
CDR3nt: TGTGCCACCAGCAGAGATCAAACAGACCAAGAGACCCAGTACTTC

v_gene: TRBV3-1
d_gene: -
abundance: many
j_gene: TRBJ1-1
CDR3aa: CASSSRGTEAFF
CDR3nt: TGTGCCAGCAGCTCGAGGGGCACTGAAGCTTTCTTT

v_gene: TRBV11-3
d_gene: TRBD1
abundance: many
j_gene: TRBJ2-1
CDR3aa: CASSLGLGFGTAINNEQFF
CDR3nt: TGTGCCAGCAGCTTAGGGCTGGGGTTCGGGACAGCGATCAACAATGAGCAGTTCTTC

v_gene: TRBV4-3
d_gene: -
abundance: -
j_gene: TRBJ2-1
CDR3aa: CASSQGPGDEQFF
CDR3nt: TGCGCCAGCAGCCAAGGACCAGGGGATGAGCAGTTCTTC

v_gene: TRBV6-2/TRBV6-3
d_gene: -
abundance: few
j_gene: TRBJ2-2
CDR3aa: CASSYGVPGGELFF
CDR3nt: TGTGCCAGCAGTTACGGGGTTCCGGGCGGGGAGCTGTTTTTT

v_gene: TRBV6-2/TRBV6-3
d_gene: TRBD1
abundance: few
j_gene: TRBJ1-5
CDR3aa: CASREGTGGNQPQHF
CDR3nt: TGTGCCAGCAGGGAAGGGACAGGAGGCAATCAGCCCCAGCATTTT

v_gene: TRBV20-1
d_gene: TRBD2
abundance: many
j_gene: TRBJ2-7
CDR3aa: CSAKITPGLEVYEQYF
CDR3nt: TGCAGTGCTAAAATCACCCCGGGACTAGAGGTCTACGAGCAGTACTTC

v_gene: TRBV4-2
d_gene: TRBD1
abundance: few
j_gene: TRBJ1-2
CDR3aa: CASSQQGGIQTPKEHYGYTF
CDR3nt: TGTGCCAGCAGCCAACAAGGGGGCATCCAGACACCCAAGGAGCACTATGGCTACACCTTC

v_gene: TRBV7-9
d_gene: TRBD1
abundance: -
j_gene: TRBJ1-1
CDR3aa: CASSDTNIRRDRVNTEAFF
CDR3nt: TGTGCCAGCAGCGATACAAATATAAGGAGGGACAGGGTGAACACTGAAGCTTTCTTT

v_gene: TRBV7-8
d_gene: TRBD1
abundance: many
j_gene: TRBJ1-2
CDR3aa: CASSVTWDSYYGYTF
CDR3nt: TGTGCCAGCAGCGTAACATGGGACAGCTACTATGGCTACACCTTC

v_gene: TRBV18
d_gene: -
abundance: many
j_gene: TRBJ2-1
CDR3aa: CASSISSGAGLYNEQFF
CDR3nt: TGTGCCAGCTCAATCTCTTCGGGGGCTGGTTTGTACAATGAGCAGTTCTTC

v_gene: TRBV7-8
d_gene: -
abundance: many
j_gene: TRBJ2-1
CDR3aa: CASSPTGPTFYNEQFF
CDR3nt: TGTGCCAGCAGCCCGACGGGGCCGACCTTCTACAATGAGCAGTTCTTC

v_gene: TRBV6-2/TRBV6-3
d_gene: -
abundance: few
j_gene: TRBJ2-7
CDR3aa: CASSYAGTYEQYF
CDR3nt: TGTGCCAGCAGTTACGCGGGGACCTACGAGCAGTACTTC

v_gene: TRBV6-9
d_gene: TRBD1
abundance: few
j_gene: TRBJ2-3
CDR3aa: CASSYQGQGALDTQYF
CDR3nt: TGTGCCAGCAGTTACCAGGGACAGGGGGCTTTGGATACGCAGTATTTT

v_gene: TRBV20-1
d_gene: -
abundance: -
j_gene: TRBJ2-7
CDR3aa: CSARDDHEQYF
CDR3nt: TGCAGTGCTAGAGATGATCACGAGCAGTACTTC

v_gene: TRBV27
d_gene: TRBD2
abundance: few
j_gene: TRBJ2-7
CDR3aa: CASSLYQGLGLAGEQYF
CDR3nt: TGTGCCAGCAGTTTATATCAGGGGCTCGGACTAGCTGGCGAGCAGTACTTC

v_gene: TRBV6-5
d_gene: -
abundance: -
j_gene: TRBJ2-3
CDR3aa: CASSYFRGDTDTQYF
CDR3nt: TGTGCCAGCAGTTACTTTAGGGGGGACACAGATACGCAGTATTTT

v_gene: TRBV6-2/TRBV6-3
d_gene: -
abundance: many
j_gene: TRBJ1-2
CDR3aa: CASSYPPGAVYGYTF
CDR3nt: TGTGCCAGCAGCTACCCCCCAGGGGCGGTCTATGGCTACACCTTC

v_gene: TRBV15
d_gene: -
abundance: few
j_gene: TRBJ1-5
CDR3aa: CATSREGGYNQPQHF
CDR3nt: TGTGCCACCAGCAGAGAGGGGGGGTATAATCAGCCCCAGCATTTT

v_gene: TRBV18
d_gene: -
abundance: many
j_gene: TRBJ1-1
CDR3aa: CASSPQGAAEAFF
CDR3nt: TGTGCCAGCTCACCACAGGGAGCCGCTGAAGCTTTCTTT

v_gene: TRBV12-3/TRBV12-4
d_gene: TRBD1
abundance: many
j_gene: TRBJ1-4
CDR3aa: CASSISAGRGREKLFF
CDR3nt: TGTGCCAGCAGTATCTCCGCGGGGAGGGGGCGTGAAAAACTGTTTTTT

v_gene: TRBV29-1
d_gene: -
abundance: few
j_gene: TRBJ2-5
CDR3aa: CSVRLGGSETQYF
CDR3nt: TGCAGCGTTAGACTAGGGGGATCAGAGACCCAGTACTTC

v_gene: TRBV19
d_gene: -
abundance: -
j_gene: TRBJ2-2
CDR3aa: CASSMRGNTGELFF
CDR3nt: TGTGCCAGTAGTATGCGAGGGAACACCGGGGAGCTGTTTTTT

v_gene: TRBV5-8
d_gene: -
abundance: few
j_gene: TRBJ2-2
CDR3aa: CASTGQAITGELFF
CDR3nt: TGTGCCAGCACCGGGCAGGCAATCACCGGGGAGCTGTTTTTT

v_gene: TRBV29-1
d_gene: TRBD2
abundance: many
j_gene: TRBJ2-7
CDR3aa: CSVGGGSYEQYF
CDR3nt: TGCAGCGTTGGGGGCGGGAGCTACGAGCAGTACTTC

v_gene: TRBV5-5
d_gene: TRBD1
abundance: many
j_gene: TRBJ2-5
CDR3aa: CASGGTGDTYQETQYF
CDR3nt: TGTGCCAGCGGGGGGACAGGGGATACGTACCAAGAGACCCAGTACTTC

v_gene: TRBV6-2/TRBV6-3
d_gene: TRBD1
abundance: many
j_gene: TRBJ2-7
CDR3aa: CASSYNRDRGSYEQYF
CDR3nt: TGTGCCAGCAGTTACAATCGGGACAGGGGCTCCTACGAGCAGTACTTC

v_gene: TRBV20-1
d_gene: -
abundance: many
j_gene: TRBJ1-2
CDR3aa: CSASDSPNYGYTF
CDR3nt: TGCAGTGCTAGTGACAGCCCTAACTATGGCTACACCTTC

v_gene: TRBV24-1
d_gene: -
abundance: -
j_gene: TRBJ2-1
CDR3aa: CATSAGPRQFF
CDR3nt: TGTGCCACCAGTGCCGGCCCTCGGCAGTTCTTC

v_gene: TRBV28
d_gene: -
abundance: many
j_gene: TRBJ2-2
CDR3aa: CASRGSFRAPVNTGELFF
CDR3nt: TGTGCCAGCAGGGGGTCATTTCGGGCTCCTGTTAACACCGGGGAGCTGTTTTTT

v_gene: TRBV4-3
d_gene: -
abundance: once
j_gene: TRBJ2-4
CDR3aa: CASSQAGGAKNIQYF
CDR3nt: TGCGCCAGCAGCCAAGCGGGCGGCGCCAAAAACATTCAGTACTTC

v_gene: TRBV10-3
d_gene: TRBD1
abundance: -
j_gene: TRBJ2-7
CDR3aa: CAIKKGQEDLYEQYF
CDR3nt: TGTGCCATCAAGAAGGGACAGGAAGATCTCTACGAGCAGTACTTC

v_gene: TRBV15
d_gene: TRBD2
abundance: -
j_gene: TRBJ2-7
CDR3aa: CATSRGGGAGEGEQYF
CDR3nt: TGTGCCACCAGCAGAGGGGGGGGAGCGGGGGAGGGCGAGCAGTACTTC

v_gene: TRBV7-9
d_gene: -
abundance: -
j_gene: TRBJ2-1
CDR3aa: CASSPLTDNEQFF
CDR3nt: TGTGCCAGCAGCCCCCTGACTGACAATGAGCAGTTCTTC

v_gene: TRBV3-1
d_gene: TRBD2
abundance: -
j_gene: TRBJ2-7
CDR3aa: CASSHLTSGNREQYF
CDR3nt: TGTGCCAGCAGCCATCTGACTAGCGGGAATCGGGAGCAGTACTTC

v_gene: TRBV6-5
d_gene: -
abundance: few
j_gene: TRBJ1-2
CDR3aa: CASRIGLKRGYTF
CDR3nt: TGTGCCAGCAGGATTGGGCTTAAACGGGGCTACACCTTC

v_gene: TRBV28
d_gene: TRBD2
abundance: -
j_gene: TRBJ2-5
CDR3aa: CASSFGREIETQYF
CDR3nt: TGTGCCAGCAGTTTCGGGCGGGAGATCGAGACCCAGTACTTC